Below are 31 T cell receptor beta chains sequenced from a single sample in a study of blood T cell repertoires in COVID-19. The table came from immunoSEQ multiplex PCR; TCRdb's copy has only in-frame clones and leaves some out. The sample carries tens of thousands of clones, about 88% recorded once. Sequencing input: peripheral blood. The receptors derive from an elderly man in a cohort sampled during active COVID-19.

This chain joins TRBV30 and TRBJ1-2, with 7 bases matching TRBD1. Germline V gives CDR1 GTSNPN, CDR2 SVGIG (reference sequence). CDR3 length equals 14 residues. The trim removed 4 bases at V and 2 bases at J, leaving 7 bases unmatched. The CDR3 spells CAWTDRPTNYGYTF. The CDR3 DNA reads TGTGCCTGGACGGACAGGCCCACCAACTATGGCTACACCTTC.

This chain links TRBV28 with TRBJ1-2; D is perhaps TRBD1 (5 bases). The CDR3 spans 14 residues. Per the germline V gene, CDR1 is MDHEN and CDR2 is SYDVKM. The germline V and J ends were trimmed by 8 bases and 7 bases, with 20 bases remaining between them. CDR3 region: CASSSGQGWIGYTF. Written as DNA, the CDR3 is TGTGCCAGCTCCTCGGGTCAGGGATGGATTGGCTACACCTTC.

The J gene is TRBJ2-5, the V gene TRBV19, with D perhaps TRBD2 (6 bases). The germline V gene has CDR1 LNHDA and CDR2 SQIVND (reference sequence). CDR3 size: 14 residues. V was trimmed by 7 bases and J by 4 bases, leaving 16 bases between them. The DNA for the CDR3 is TGTGCCAGTAAATCCTATGGGGGAGGAGAGACCCAGTACTTC. This codes for CASKSYGGGETQYF. Full variable domain (outside the CDR3, taken from reference TRBV19 and TRBJ2-5): DGGITQSPKYLFRKEGQNVTLSCEQNLNHDAMYWYRQDPGQGLRLIYYSQIVNDFQKGDIAEGYSVSREKKESFPLTVTSAQKNPTAFYLCASKSYGGGETQYFGPGTRLLVL.

The chain combines TRBV27 with TRBJ2-3; 8 bases match TRBD2. The CDR3 has 16 residues. The J segment lost 2 bases and the V segment lost 2 bases, leaving 6 bases of the junction unmatched. Germline V lookup: CDR1 MNHEY, CDR2 SMNVEV (reference sequence). The CDR3 nucleotides are TGTGCCAGCAGTTTAGGAGTAGCGGGGACCACAGATACGCAGTATTTT. This sequence encodes CASSLGVAGTTDTQYF.

The rearrangement uses TRBV18 and TRBJ1-1; the match to TRBD1 covers 9 bases. Germline-derived CDR1 and CDR2 are KGHSH and LQKENI. This CDR3 contains 13 residues. J was trimmed by 5 bases and V by 8 bases; bases with no gene match: 6. The CDR3 DNA follows: TGTGCCAGCGGAGGACAGGGGAGGACTGAAGCTTTCTTT. Its protein is CASGGQGRTEAFF.

The chain uses TRBV5-8 and TRBJ2-5; D possibly corresponds to TRBD1 (6 bases). The CDR3 covers 15 residues. Between the trimmed V and J ends, which lost 0 bases and 4 bases, there was a span of 13 bases. Germline CDR1 and CDR2: SGHTS and YDEGEE. CDR3 bases: TGTGCCAGCAGCTTGGAGGGGGAGAGTGGAGAGACCCAGTACTTC. Its protein is CASSLEGESGETQYF.

This clone appeared a single time. The chain combines TRBV9 with TRBJ1-1; D is unclear. CDR1 and CDR2 from the germline V gene are SGDLS and YYNGEE. CDR3 size: 12 residues. V was trimmed by 0 bases and J by 11 bases, leaving 11 bases between them. The DNA for the CDR3 is TGTGCCAGCAGCGTAGCTACAGAGAAGGCTTTCTTT. Translated, it gives CASSVATEKAFF.

This chain uses TRBV24-1 with TRBJ1-1, with 11 positions matching TRBD1. The CDR3 is made up of 20 amino acids. V lost 2 bases, J lost 5 bases, and 18 bases stayed unmatched. Germline V gene sequence: CDR1 KGHDR, CDR2 SFDVKD. The CDR3 coding sequence is TGTGCCACCAGTGATTCCTCCGACCAATGGACAGGGGGCGTTTTAACTGAAGCTTTCTTT. It yields the protein CATSDSSDQWTGGVLTEAFF.

The CDR3 coding sequence is TGTGCCAGCAGTCTGGGACTAGCGGGGCAAGAGACCCAGTACTTC. This sequence encodes CASSLGLAGQETQYF. The V and J genes are TRBV2 and TRBJ2-5, with 13 bases lining up with TRBD2. There are 15 residues in the CDR3. CDR1 is SNHLY and CDR2 is FYNNEI in the germline V gene. With 5 bases clipped from V and 2 bases from J, the junction kept 2 bases outside the gene matches.

The chain couples TRBV18 to TRBJ2-1; TRBD2 agrees at 7 bases. V trimming: 2 bases; J trimming: 6 bases; junction bases outside the gene matches: 4. There are 14 residues in the CDR3. CDR1 is KGHSH and CDR2 is LQKENI in the germline V gene. CDR3 amino acids: CASSPYRTSNEQFF. The DNA of the CDR3 is TGTGCCAGCTCACCATATAGGACTAGCAATGAGCAGTTCTTC.

The V and J genes are TRBV10-3 and TRBJ2-1; 7 bases line up with TRBD2. The CDR3 is 15 residues long. V trimming: 3 bases; J trimming: 0 bases; junction bases outside the gene matches: 2. CDR1 and CDR2 from the germline V gene are ENHRY and SYGVKD. The CDR3 reads CAISDGGSSYNEQFF. The CDR3 nucleotides read TGTGCCATCAGTGATGGCGGGAGCTCCTACAATGAGCAGTTCTTC.

A few counts support this clone. The rearrangement uses TRBV7-8 and TRBJ2-2; 7 bases align to TRBD2. CDR1 is SGHVS and CDR2 is FQNEAQ in the germline V gene. The junction had 5 bases not matched to a gene; V was cut back by 0 bases and J by 10 bases. The CDR3 consists of 14 residues. The CDR3 reads CASSLAAGRAELFF. The CDR3, as DNA: TGTGCCAGCAGCTTAGCGGCAGGGAGGGCGGAGCTGTTTTTT.

This rearrangement joins TRBV15 to TRBJ1-4, with D uncertain. This CDR3 contains 16 residues. Germline V gene lookup returns CDR1 LNHNV and CDR2 YYDKDF (reference sequence). The V end was cut by 3 bases, the J end by 8 bases, with 19 bases between. Here the CDR3 reads CATSRALRNWEEKLFF. The CDR3 DNA follows: TGTGCCACCAGCAGGGCTTTGCGGAATTGGGAGGAAAAACTGTTTTTT.

This clone was seen once. The chain uses TRBV15 and TRBJ1-2; 8 nucleotides agree with TRBD1. Germline V lookup: CDR1 LNHNV, CDR2 YYDKDF (reference sequence). This CDR3 spans 14 amino acids. V dropped 3 bases and J dropped 4; count of bases not matched to a gene: 4. The CDR3 reads CATSRTGESYGYTF. DNA for the CDR3: TGTGCCACCAGCAGGACAGGGGAGAGCTATGGCTACACCTTC.

CDR3 sequence (DNA): TGTGCCTGGGGCCTTCGGACAGGGGGCTATGAAAAACTGTTTTTT. Encoded protein: CAWGLRTGGYEKLFF. The rearrangement joins TRBV30 to TRBJ1-4; 11 bases are shared with TRBD1. The length of the CDR3 is 15 residues. In germline, CDR1 is GTSNPN, CDR2 SVGIG (reference sequence). The V gene end was trimmed by 5 bases and the J gene end by 6 bases; junction bases not matched to a gene: 8.

The rearrangement joins TRBV2 to TRBJ2-7; 8 nucleotides match TRBD2. V dropped 7 bases and J dropped 4; count of bases not matched to a gene: 12. The CDR3 loop spans 15 amino acids. Germline assignment: CDR1 SNHLY and CDR2 FYNNEI. The CDR3 sequence: CASKPSGQGEYEQYF. The CDR3 nucleotides read TGTGCCAGCAAACCTAGCGGGCAGGGAGAATACGAGCAGTACTTC.

This chain joins TRBV4-2 and TRBJ2-1, with TRBD2 identical over 8 bases. V shed 2 bases, J shed 0 bases, and the junction held 3 bases outside the gene matches. The CDR3 consists of 16 residues. Germline lookup yields CDR1 LGHNA and CDR2 YNFKEQ. Here the CDR3 reads CASSQSGGVSYNEQFF. CDR3 bases: TGTGCCAGCAGCCAAAGCGGGGGAGTCTCCTACAATGAGCAGTTCTTC.

The chain is built from TRBV18 and TRBJ2-5; TRBD1 matches at 11 bases. Unmatched junction bases numbered 9, after V lost 2 bases and J lost 7 bases. In germline, CDR1 is KGHSH, CDR2 LQKENI. There are 16 residues in the CDR3. The CDR3 reads CASSPGPGQGDRTQYF. CDR3 nucleotide sequence: TGTGCCAGCTCACCAGGTCCGGGACAGGGGGATAGGACCCAGTACTTC.

The chain has TRBV7-9 and TRBJ2-3; 7 nucleotides line up with TRBD2. The germline V gene encodes CDR1 SEHNR and CDR2 FQNEAQ (reference sequence). V was clipped by 6 bases and J by 3 bases; unmatched bases: 0. CDR3 size: 12 residues. The CDR3 region is CASRGGTDTQYF. The CDR3 nucleotides read TGTGCCAGCAGGGGAGGGACAGATACGCAGTATTTT.

In DNA form, the CDR3 reads TGTGCCAGCAGCCAAGGGATTGGGGGGGCTTTCTTT. This encodes CASSQGIGGAFF. The rearrangement links TRBV3-1 (or the pseudogene TRBV3-2) to TRBJ1-1; tentative D call: TRBD1 (5 bases). This CDR3 has 12 residues. V lost 1 base, J lost 11 bases, and 11 bases lay in between. Germline CDR1 and CDR2: LGHDT and YNNKEL (reference sequence).

CDR3 residues: CASSSSVTTGVHNEQFF. CDR3 nucleotide sequence: TGTGCCAGCAGTTCATCAGTGACGACAGGGGTCCACAATGAGCAGTTCTTC. The gene calls are TRBV6-2 or TRBV6-3 and TRBJ2-1, with 8 nucleotides matching TRBD1. V lost 4 bases to trimming and J lost 5 bases; unmatched junction nucleotides: 13. The length of the CDR3 is 17 residues. The germline V gene encodes CDR1 MNHEY and CDR2 SVGEGT.

A single count supports this clone. This chain links TRBV19 with TRBJ2-7; 8 nucleotides agree with TRBD2. The germline V gene encodes CDR1 LNHDA and CDR2 SQIVND (reference sequence). The CDR3 is 15 amino acids. V lost 3 bases and J lost 0; bases outside the gene matches: 4. In DNA form, the CDR3 reads TGTGCCAGTAGTATCCTAGCGGGTTCCTCCTACGAGCAGTACTTC. This sequence encodes CASSILAGSSYEQYF.

The chain has TRBV27 and TRBJ2-7, with 8 nucleotides matching TRBD1. From germline, CDR1 is MNHEY and CDR2 SMNVEV (reference sequence). There are 14 residues in the CDR3. V was pared by 6 bases and J by 5 bases, with 9 bases of the junction left unmatched. CDR3 bases: TGTGCCAGCAGACAAATGGGGACAGGCAACGAGCAGTACTTC. Translating it yields CASRQMGTGNEQYF.

This chain joins TRBV27 and TRBJ2-2; TRBD2 matches 11 bases. Trimming removed 6 bases from V and 7 bases from J; junction bases left unmatched: 10. CDR3 length equals 16 residues. Germline V CDR1 and CDR2: MNHEY, SMNVEV (reference sequence). CDR3: CASRRLAGSKNGELFF. In DNA form, the CDR3 reads TGTGCCAGCAGACGACTAGCGGGGAGCAAAAACGGGGAGCTGTTTTTT.

The chain joins TRBV3-1 (or the pseudogene TRBV3-2) to TRBJ2-3, with TRBD1 matching over 9 bases. The length of the CDR3 is 15 residues. V lost 3 bases to trimming and J lost 4 bases; unmatched junction nucleotides: 5. Germline V gives CDR1 LGHDT, CDR2 YNNKEL (reference sequence). CDR3 bases: TGTGCCAGCAGCCAGGGACAGGGTAACGCAGATACGCAGTATTTT. Translating it yields CASSQGQGNADTQYF.

The V call is TRBV7-9, the J call TRBJ2-1, with TRBD1 identical over 7 bases. The CDR3 sequence is 16 residues long. V lost 7 bases and J lost 0; bases outside the gene matches: 9. CDR1 is SEHNR, CDR2 FQNEAQ, per germline (reference sequence). The CDR3 loop is CASNSATGSSYNEQFF. CDR3 sequence (DNA): TGTGCCAGCAATTCCGCGACAGGGAGCTCCTACAATGAGCAGTTCTTC. The full variable domain, rest sourced from reference TRBV7-9 and TRBJ2-1, is DTGVSQNPRHKITKRGQNVTFRCDPISEHNRLYWYRQTLGQGPEFLTYFQNEAQLEKSRLLSDRFSAERPKGSFSTLEIQRTEQGDSAMYLCASNSATGSSYNEQFFGPGTRLTVL.

This chain joins TRBV30 and TRBJ1-3; D is ambiguous. V was clipped by 0 bases and J by 3 bases, with 9 bases between them. Germline lookup yields CDR1 GTSNPN and CDR2 SVGIG (reference sequence). The CDR3 runs to 14 residues. In nucleotides, the CDR3 is TGTGCCTGGAGTGTACCCGGAGGTGGAAACACCATATATTTT. Translated: CAWSVPGGGNTIYF.

This clone was seen a single time. J is TRBJ2-7 and V is TRBV6-1, with 11 bases aligning to TRBD2. In germline, CDR1 is MNHNS, CDR2 SASEGT. The CDR3 runs 13 residues. Trimming took 3 bases from V and 7 from J; bases not matched to a gene: 2. The DNA for the CDR3 is TGTGCCAGCAGTGAGACTAGCGGGATTGAGCAGTACTTC. Translation: CASSETSGIEQYF.

The chain has TRBV19 and TRBJ1-2; 11 bases align to TRBD1. Germline-derived CDR1 and CDR2 are LNHDA and SQIVND (reference sequence). Trimming cost V 5 bases and J 3 bases; bases outside gene matches: 8. The CDR3 length is 16 residues. CDR3 coding DNA: TGTGCCAGTAGTTCCGAGCCGGGACAGGGGGACTATGGCTACACCTTC. Amino acid sequence: CASSSEPGQGDYGYTF.

This chain joins TRBV10-3 and TRBJ1-2; TRBD1 aligns across 10 bases. The CDR3 length is 11 residues. After removal of 9 bases from V and 5 bases from J, the junction contained 0 bases not matched to a gene. The germline V gene encodes CDR1 ENHRY and CDR2 SYGVKD. In nucleotides, the CDR3 is TGTGCCATGGGACAGGGGTATGGCTACACCTTC. Encoded protein: CAMGQGYGYTF.

V is TRBV6-6 and J is TRBJ2-5; no clear D. The germline CDR1 and CDR2 sequences are MNHNY and SVGAGI (reference sequence). The V and J ends lost 0 bases and 1 base respectively, with 9 bases between them. This CDR3 is 15 amino acids long. The CDR3 DNA reads TGTGCCAGCAGTTACTCGATGGGCAGCCAAGAGACCCAGTACTTC. Its protein is CASSYSMGSQETQYF.